The present T cell receptor beta chain was sequenced within a study of blood T cells in healthy people across ages. Turning to this clonotype: Its antigen remains unidentified.

Study results and limitations: The CMV status of each donor remained undetermined, and this could have confounded shifts in expanded clonotypes.

A J-beta primer mix and a sample-barcoded 5' primer were used in a second PCR of roughly 7 to 12 cycles. TCRdb re-called the 5' RACE reads with MiXCR, one entry per CDR3 protein. The sample comprises some 550,000 distinct CDR3 sequences, around 50% of which are singletons, and roughly 24% rests with the top ten. In germline, CDR1 is MNHNS, CDR2 SASEGT. The CDR3 contains 12 residues. Trimming took 6 bases from V and 6 from J; bases not matched to a gene: 4. The rearrangement joins TRBV6-1 to TRBJ2-5; 7 bases agree with TRBD2. Sequenced input: blood. The clonotype comes from an elderly man in good health. The CDR3 loop is CASSLGTKTQYF. The CDR3 DNA sequence: TGTGCCAGCAGCCTCGGGACTAAGACCCAGTACTTC.